This TCR beta chain came from a study of cytomegalovirus exposure and HLA in healthy donors. Study conclusions and caveats: Later analysis revealed greater clonal expansion in HLA-associated TCR beta chains than in equally common others. Researchers reported that a few CMV-associated chains were confirmed in vitro as CMV antigen-specific.

There are 11 residues in the CDR3. Germline trimming cut 8 bases from V and 0 bases from J; bases unmatched to any gene: 0. Germline V CDR1 and CDR2: GTSNPN, SVGIG (reference sequence). Vbeta (60) and Jbeta (13) primers were used in the PCR. The protocol was immunoSEQ multiplex PCR, while the TCRdb copy is restricted to in-frame clones and leaves out a portion. The sample lists about 160,000 clones, roughly 80% occurring once. Details on this clone: Its specificity is not known.

Sequencing input: PBMCs. The origin of this receptor is a female donor in good health and CMV-seronegative. V is TRBV30 and J is TRBJ1-2; 7 bases are shared with TRBD1. The CDR3 sequence is CAGTANYGYTF. CDR3 DNA sequence: TGTGCCGGGACAGCTAACTATGGCTACACCTTC.